The 15 T cell receptor beta chains reported below all come from one sample, sequenced in a study of blood T cell repertoires in COVID-19. The protocol was immunoSEQ multiplex PCR, while the TCRdb copy is restricted to in-frame clones and leaves out a portion. This sample has roughly 90,000 clones, with 75% to 90% found just once. Source material: peripheral blood. The receptors here all came from a woman of 80 years or more with active or convalescent COVID-19.

The chain couples TRBV18 to TRBJ1-2, with TRBD1 matching 8 bases. The CDR3 is made up of 15 amino acids. With V trimmed by 3 bases and J by 5 bases, 8 bases remained unmatched. CDR1 is KGHSH, CDR2 LQKENI, per germline. The CDR3 protein is CASSPLGTGTYGYTF. CDR3 coding DNA: TGTGCCAGCTCACCCCTAGGGACAGGAACTTATGGCTACACCTTC.

The gene calls are TRBV5-4 and TRBJ1-2; 7 nucleotides match TRBD1. This CDR3 spans 14 amino acids. Germline trimming cut 0 bases from V and 4 bases from J; bases unmatched to any gene: 3. The germline gives CDR1 SGHNT, CDR2 YYREEE (reference sequence). This CDR3 reads CASSLVGTVYGYTF. CDR3 DNA sequence: TGTGCCAGCAGCTTGGTAGGGACAGTCTATGGCTACACCTTC.

This clone was observed once. The genes are TRBV9 and TRBJ1-1, with TRBD1 as a possible D gene (6 bases). Germline lookup yields CDR1 SGDLS and CDR2 YYNGEE. This CDR3 spans 16 amino acids. The V and J ends lost 3 bases and 2 bases respectively, with 17 bases between them. In DNA, the CDR3 is TGTGCCAGCAGCGATGGTCCCACAGGGATTAACACTGAAGCTTTCTTT. Amino acids: CASSDGPTGINTEAFF.

This clone was observed a few times. J is TRBJ2-3 and V is TRBV5-1; the match to TRBD1 covers 11 bases. Trimming cost V 4 bases and J 7 bases; bases outside gene matches: 5. The CDR3 is 14 amino acids. CDR1 is SGHRS and CDR2 is YFSETQ in the germline V gene. The CDR3 reads CASSPGTGGNTQYF. CDR3 in DNA: TGCGCCAGCAGCCCGGGGACAGGGGGGAATACGCAGTATTTT.

The rearrangement links TRBV7-9 to TRBJ1-2, with 7 positions matching TRBD1. Germline lookup yields CDR1 SEHNR and CDR2 FQNEAQ (reference sequence). CDR3 size: 13 residues. V gave up 2 bases and J gave up 6 bases; unmatched junction bases: 3. CDR3 sequence (DNA): TGTGCCAGCAGCTTAATCGGGACAGATGGCTACACCTTC. Protein sequence: CASSLIGTDGYTF.

V gene TRBV2 combines with J gene TRBJ2-2; 8 bases are a match to TRBD1. CDR1 and CDR2 from the germline V gene are SNHLY and FYNNEI. V dropped 8 bases and J dropped 2; count of bases not matched to a gene: 4. This CDR3 is 14 amino acids long. CDR3 residues: CASEGQDNTGELFF. As DNA, the CDR3 is TGTGCCAGCGAGGGACAGGACAACACCGGGGAGCTGTTTTTT.

The chain couples TRBV7-8 to TRBJ2-7, with 9 bases fitting TRBD1. Germline values: CDR1 SGHVS, CDR2 FQNEAQ. The CDR3 length is 16 residues. The V and J ends lost 5 bases and 6 bases, in that order; junction bases with no gene match: 14. The DNA of the CDR3 is TGTGCCAGCAGCCCCTGCCGGGACAGGGTTCATTGCGAGCAGTACTTC. It yields the protein CASSPCRDRVHCEQYF.

This sequence joins TRBV24-1 and TRBJ2-2, with 7 bases matching TRBD1. Germline V gene data show CDR1 as KGHDR and CDR2 as SFDVKD. V was pared by 2 bases and J by 1 base, with 3 bases of the junction left unmatched. The CDR3 contains 16 residues. The CDR3 sequence: CATSDYGTENTGELFF. The CDR3 DNA reads TGTGCCACCAGTGATTATGGGACAGAGAACACCGGGGAGCTGTTTTTT.

This sequence joins TRBV7-2 and TRBJ1-5; 7 positions match TRBD1. V lost 5 bases and J lost 7; bases outside the gene matches: 11. The germline gives CDR1 SGHTA, CDR2 FQGNSA. The CDR3 extends over 15 amino acids. CDR3 sequence: CASSLDRALGQPQHF. The CDR3 DNA sequence: TGTGCCAGCAGCCTCGACAGGGCTCTCGGCCAGCCCCAGCATTTT. The full variable domain, rest sourced from reference TRBV7-2 and TRBJ1-5, is GAGVSQSPSNKVTEKGKDVELRCDPISGHTALYWYRQSLGQGLEFLIYFQGNSAPDKSGLPSDRFSAERTGGSVSTLTIQRTQQEDSAVYLCASSLDRALGQPQHFGDGTRLSIL.

V and J are TRBV15 and TRBJ1-4, with a tentative D call TRBD1 (5 bases). This CDR3 is built from 16 residues. CDR1 is LNHNV, CDR2 YYDKDF, per germline (reference sequence). The V end lost 5 bases, the J end lost 10 bases, and 23 bases lay between the germline ends. CDR3 protein: CATSYSQGLPIGKLFF. The CDR3 DNA is TGTGCCACCAGCTATAGTCAGGGACTACCGATTGGAAAACTGTTTTTT.

The chain has TRBV4-1 and TRBJ2-1; TRBD1 is a possible D gene (5 bases). V lost 0 bases, J lost 2 bases, and 17 bases lay in between. Germline V CDR1 and CDR2: MGHRA, YSYEKL. The CDR3 is made up of 18 amino acids. CDR3 nucleotides: TGCGCCAGCAGCCAAGAGCCCCAGGGCTTCCGCCCCTACAATGAGCAGTTCTTC. This gives the protein CASSQEPQGFRPYNEQFF.

The V call is TRBV28, the J call TRBJ1-6; a possible D gene is TRBD1 (5 bases). V shed 4 bases and J shed 7 bases, with 14 bases lying between them. Germline V lookup: CDR1 MDHEN, CDR2 SYDVKM. This CDR3 comprises 15 residues. The CDR3 sequence: CASSSPGVINSPLHF. The CDR3 DNA sequence: TGTGCCAGCAGTTCCCCGGGGGTAATCAATTCACCCCTCCACTTT.

The chain combines TRBV20-1 with TRBJ1-2; a possible D gene is TRBD1 (6 bases). Germline values: CDR1 DFQATT, CDR2 SNEGSKA (reference sequence). This CDR3 contains 13 residues. V dropped 3 bases and J dropped 2 bases, with 10 bases sitting between them. DNA for the CDR3: TGCAGTGCTAGTTCTACAGGGAACTATGGCTACACCTTC. The encoded protein is CSASSTGNYGYTF.

The chain recombines TRBV15 with TRBJ2-6; 8 bases line up with TRBD1. The V and J ends lost 0 bases and 0 bases, in that order; junction bases with no gene match: 10. Germline V gene lookup returns CDR1 LNHNV and CDR2 YYDKDF (reference sequence). This CDR3 is built from 20 residues. This CDR3 is CATSRDPVFGTGSGANVLTF. The CDR3 DNA reads TGTGCCACCAGCAGAGACCCGGTTTTCGGGACAGGCTCTGGGGCCAACGTCCTGACTTTC.

This clone has only a few counts. The chain recombines TRBV2 with TRBJ2-2; 10 nucleotides agree with TRBD2. V lost 7 bases and J lost 7; bases outside the gene matches: 3. This CDR3 has 13 residues. Looked up from germline, CDR1 is SNHLY and CDR2 is FYNNEI. The CDR3 protein is CASKREGSGELFF. CDR3 nucleotides: TGTGCCAGCAAGCGGGAGGGCAGCGGGGAGCTGTTTTTT.